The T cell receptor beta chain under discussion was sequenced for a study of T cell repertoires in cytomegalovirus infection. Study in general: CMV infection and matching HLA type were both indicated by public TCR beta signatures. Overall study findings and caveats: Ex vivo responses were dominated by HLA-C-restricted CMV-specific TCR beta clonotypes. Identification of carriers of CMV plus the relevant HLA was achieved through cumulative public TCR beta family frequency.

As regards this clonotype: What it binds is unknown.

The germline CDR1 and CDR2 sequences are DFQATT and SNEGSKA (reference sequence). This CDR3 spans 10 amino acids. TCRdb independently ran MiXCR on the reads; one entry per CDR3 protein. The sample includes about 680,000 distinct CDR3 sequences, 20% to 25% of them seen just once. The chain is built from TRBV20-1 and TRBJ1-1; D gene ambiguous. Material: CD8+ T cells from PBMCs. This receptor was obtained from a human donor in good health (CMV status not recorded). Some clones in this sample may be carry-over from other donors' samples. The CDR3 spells CTYVNTEAFF. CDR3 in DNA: TGCACTTACGTGAACACTGAAGCTTTCTTT.